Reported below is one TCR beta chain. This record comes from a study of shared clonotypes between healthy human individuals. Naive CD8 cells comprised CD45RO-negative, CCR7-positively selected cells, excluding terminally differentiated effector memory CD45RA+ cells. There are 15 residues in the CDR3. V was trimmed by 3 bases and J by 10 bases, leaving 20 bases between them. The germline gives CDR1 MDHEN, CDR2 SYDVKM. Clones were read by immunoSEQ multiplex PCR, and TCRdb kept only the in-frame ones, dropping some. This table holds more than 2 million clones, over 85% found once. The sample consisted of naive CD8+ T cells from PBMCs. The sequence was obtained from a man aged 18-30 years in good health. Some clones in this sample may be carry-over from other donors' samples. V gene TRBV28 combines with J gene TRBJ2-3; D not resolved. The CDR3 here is CASSFFPRPLSAQYF. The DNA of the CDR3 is TGTGCCAGCAGTTTCTTCCCTCGACCCCTCAGTGCGCAGTATTTT.